This T cell receptor (beta chain) derives from a study of blood T cell repertoires in COVID-19. Only in-frame clones appear in the TCRdb table, and some are missing; sequencing was by immunoSEQ multiplex PCR. The sample comprises around 200,000 clones, approximately 84% of which are singletons, and approximately 4.8% rests with the top ten. The receptor was derived from a man aged 50-60 years with active or convalescent COVID-19. Sequencing input: peripheral blood.

The CDR3 region is CATSREGRDTDTQYF. The CDR3 bases are TGTGCCACCAGCAGAGAAGGGAGGGACACAGATACGCAGTATTTT. This chain connects TRBV15 to TRBJ2-3, with 7 nucleotides matching TRBD2. V lost 0 bases and J lost 2; bases outside the gene matches: 2. The CDR3 extends over 15 amino acids. Germline CDR1 reads LNHNV; CDR2 reads YYDKDF (reference sequence).